This TCR beta chain was identified in a study of shared clonotypes between healthy human individuals. Findings and limits, study-wide: When naive CD4 clonotypes were compared across several donors, 4% to 6.5% were shared.

The table came from immunoSEQ multiplex PCR; TCRdb's copy has only in-frame clones and leaves some out. The data contain 110,000 or so clones, more than 65% of them singletons. As concerns this clone: The antigen is undetermined.

CD45RO+ cells went into CD8 memory alongside CCR7-negative CD45RA+ TemRA cells. The source of this sequence is a woman aged 25 to 45 in good health. The sample was memory CD8+ T cells sorted from blood. The sample's subset: CD45RO+ cells pooled with CCR7-negative TemRA cells.

CDR3 protein: CATTRTGTSGRYEQFF. In nucleotides, the CDR3 is TGTGCCACTACCCGAACCGGGACTAGCGGTAGGTATGAGCAGTTCTTC. The chain employs TRBV19 and TRBJ2-1, with TRBD2 identical over 11 bases. The CDR3 runs to 16 residues. Trimming cost V 10 bases and J 8 bases; bases outside gene matches: 16. Germline CDR1 LNHDA, CDR2 SQIVND (reference sequence).